This TCR beta chain was retrieved from a study of blood T cells in healthy people across ages. V trimming: 5 bases; J trimming: 6 bases; junction bases outside the gene matches: 11. The CDR3 is 15 residues long. Germline values: CDR1 SQVTM, CDR2 ANQGSEA. The use of a sample-barcoded 5' primer and a J-beta primer mix characterized a second PCR of roughly 6 to 11 cycles. A 12-random-nucleotide template-switch adaptor tagged each cDNA molecule. CDR3-containing paired-end reads numbering at least 2.5 million came from each sample. TCRdb processed the 5' RACE reads anew with MiXCR; each CDR3 protein has one entry. The sample holds roughly 1.9 million distinct CDR3 sequences, about two fifths seen once.

Sequenced: blood. The gene calls are TRBV29-1 and TRBJ2-2, with TRBD1 matching 8 bases. The sequence derives from a human donor in good health. Here the CDR3 reads CSVRPPGQASGELFF. CDR3 nucleotides: TGCAGCGTTCGACCCCCGGGACAGGCGTCCGGGGAGCTGTTTTTT.